Here is one TCR beta chain with its context. The germline V gene has CDR1 MDHEN and CDR2 SYDVKM. The CDR3 runs to 17 residues. Trimming removed 5 bases from V and 3 bases from J, with 19 bases in between. The data were obtained in a study of blood T cell repertoires in COVID-19. Study as a whole: From the United States, Italy and Spain came samples of acute and convalescent COVID-19. PBMCs, B-cell-depleted T cells, or T cells were the source of the cDNA or gDNA that made up the material.

Methods used by the authors: Reference gene primer amplification yielded estimated nucleated cell counts. Clones were sequenced by immunoSEQ multiplex PCR, and TCRdb holds only the in-frame ones, with some missing. V and J calls and clone size are given by that table; D and trimming were obtained from the DNA. This table holds 120,000 to 150,000 clones, around three quarters found once. Sequenced material: peripheral blood. The source of this sequence is a man aged 50 or older with active or convalescent COVID-19. This chain uses TRBV28 with TRBJ2-2; weak D call: TRBD2 (6 bases). This chain's CDR3 is CASSVSGSGYYTGELFF. As DNA, the CDR3 is TGTGCCAGCAGTGTCTCGGGGAGCGGGTACTACACCGGGGAGCTGTTTTTT.